This T cell receptor (beta chain) is from a study of T-cell reconstitution after alpha-beta-depleted transplantation in children. Unique molecular identifiers were used in preparing the TCRbeta library. Each CDR3 protein gets one entry after TCRdb re-called the PCR reads with MiXCR. This sample has almost 500,000 distinct CDR3 sequences, with around an eighth found just once. This CDR3 is 13 amino acids long. CDR1 is SQVTM and CDR2 is ANQGSEA in the germline V gene. Trimming left V 3 bases short and J 4 bases short, with 10 bases between. Source: PBMCs from the stem cell graft donor, taken from the stem cell graft. The chain uses TRBV29-1 and TRBJ2-1; the D gene is possibly TRBD1 (5 bases). The source is a human donor who donated a stem cell graft to a child with combined immunodeficiency. The CDR3 region has the DNA TGCAGCGTTGATGGGGCCAGATACAATGAGCAGTTCTTC. Its protein product is CSVDGARYNEQFF.